This entry is about one TCR beta chain. Germline loops: CDR1 SGHRS, CDR2 YFSETQ. The CDR3 consists of 17 residues. The V end was cut by 1 base, the J end by 2 bases, with 16 bases between. The data belong to a study of blood T cell repertoires in COVID-19. The authors' processing: Estimation of nucleated cell counts relied on the amplification of reference gene primers. TCRdb's copy holds only in-frame clones and misses some; the assay was immunoSEQ multiplex PCR. Clone size and the V and J calls come from that table; the DNA yielded D and trimming. Of about 300,000 clones listed, 89% are singletons. This TCR derives from a woman aged 45-65 years who had been exposed to COVID-19. The gene calls are TRBV5-1 and TRBJ2-1, with D perhaps matching TRBD2 (8 bases). Input material: PBMCs or T cells enriched from blood (not recorded which). CDR3 loop: CASSLISGGGTYNEQFF. CDR3 sequence (DNA): TGCGCCAGCAGCTTGATCTCGGGAGGGGGCACCTACAATGAGCAGTTCTTC. The full variable domain, its missing parts supplied by reference TRBV5-1 and TRBJ2-1, is KAGVTQTPRYLIKTRGQQVTLSCSPISGHRSVSWYQQTPGQGLQFLFEYFSETQRNKGNFPGRFSGRQFSNSRSEMNVSTLELGDSALYLCASSLISGGGTYNEQFFGPGTRLTVL.